A single TCR beta chain is shown here with its context. Its specificity is not known. Time point of the sample: newly diagnosed GD, antithyroid drugs for less than 3 months. There was RNA extracted from PBMCs, and the TCR library was made from it. Germline V gives CDR1 MNHEY, CDR2 SVGEGT. The CDR3 runs 11 residues. Trimming took 2 bases from V and 14 from J, leaving 9 bases between them. Arm-PCR of CDR3 regions and iRepertoire HTBI primers were the basis on which TCR beta libraries were built. Using its own MiXCR run on the multiplex PCR reads, TCRdb lists one record per CDR3 protein. The sample gives about 560,000 distinct CDR3 sequences, about 16% of which show up once; around 12% is in the top ten. This entry is derived from a study of regulatory T cells in long-lasting Graves disease. General study results and limits: Persistent disease was associated with favored TRBV28 usage and with favored use of TRBJ1-2 and TRBJ2-5.

A further study also used this sample, focusing on T cells in Graves' hyperthyroidism and ophthalmopathy.

The chain recombines TRBV6-2 or TRBV6-3 with TRBJ1-4; D is ambiguous. The TCR comes from a man between 18 and 35 years old with Graves disease. Here the sequenced sample was peripheral blood mononuclear cells (PBMCs), taken at new diagnosis, from a patient treated with antithyroid drugs. CDR3 protein: CASSYTSGLFF. The DNA for the CDR3 is TGTGCCAGCAGTTACACTTCGGGCCTGTTTTTT.